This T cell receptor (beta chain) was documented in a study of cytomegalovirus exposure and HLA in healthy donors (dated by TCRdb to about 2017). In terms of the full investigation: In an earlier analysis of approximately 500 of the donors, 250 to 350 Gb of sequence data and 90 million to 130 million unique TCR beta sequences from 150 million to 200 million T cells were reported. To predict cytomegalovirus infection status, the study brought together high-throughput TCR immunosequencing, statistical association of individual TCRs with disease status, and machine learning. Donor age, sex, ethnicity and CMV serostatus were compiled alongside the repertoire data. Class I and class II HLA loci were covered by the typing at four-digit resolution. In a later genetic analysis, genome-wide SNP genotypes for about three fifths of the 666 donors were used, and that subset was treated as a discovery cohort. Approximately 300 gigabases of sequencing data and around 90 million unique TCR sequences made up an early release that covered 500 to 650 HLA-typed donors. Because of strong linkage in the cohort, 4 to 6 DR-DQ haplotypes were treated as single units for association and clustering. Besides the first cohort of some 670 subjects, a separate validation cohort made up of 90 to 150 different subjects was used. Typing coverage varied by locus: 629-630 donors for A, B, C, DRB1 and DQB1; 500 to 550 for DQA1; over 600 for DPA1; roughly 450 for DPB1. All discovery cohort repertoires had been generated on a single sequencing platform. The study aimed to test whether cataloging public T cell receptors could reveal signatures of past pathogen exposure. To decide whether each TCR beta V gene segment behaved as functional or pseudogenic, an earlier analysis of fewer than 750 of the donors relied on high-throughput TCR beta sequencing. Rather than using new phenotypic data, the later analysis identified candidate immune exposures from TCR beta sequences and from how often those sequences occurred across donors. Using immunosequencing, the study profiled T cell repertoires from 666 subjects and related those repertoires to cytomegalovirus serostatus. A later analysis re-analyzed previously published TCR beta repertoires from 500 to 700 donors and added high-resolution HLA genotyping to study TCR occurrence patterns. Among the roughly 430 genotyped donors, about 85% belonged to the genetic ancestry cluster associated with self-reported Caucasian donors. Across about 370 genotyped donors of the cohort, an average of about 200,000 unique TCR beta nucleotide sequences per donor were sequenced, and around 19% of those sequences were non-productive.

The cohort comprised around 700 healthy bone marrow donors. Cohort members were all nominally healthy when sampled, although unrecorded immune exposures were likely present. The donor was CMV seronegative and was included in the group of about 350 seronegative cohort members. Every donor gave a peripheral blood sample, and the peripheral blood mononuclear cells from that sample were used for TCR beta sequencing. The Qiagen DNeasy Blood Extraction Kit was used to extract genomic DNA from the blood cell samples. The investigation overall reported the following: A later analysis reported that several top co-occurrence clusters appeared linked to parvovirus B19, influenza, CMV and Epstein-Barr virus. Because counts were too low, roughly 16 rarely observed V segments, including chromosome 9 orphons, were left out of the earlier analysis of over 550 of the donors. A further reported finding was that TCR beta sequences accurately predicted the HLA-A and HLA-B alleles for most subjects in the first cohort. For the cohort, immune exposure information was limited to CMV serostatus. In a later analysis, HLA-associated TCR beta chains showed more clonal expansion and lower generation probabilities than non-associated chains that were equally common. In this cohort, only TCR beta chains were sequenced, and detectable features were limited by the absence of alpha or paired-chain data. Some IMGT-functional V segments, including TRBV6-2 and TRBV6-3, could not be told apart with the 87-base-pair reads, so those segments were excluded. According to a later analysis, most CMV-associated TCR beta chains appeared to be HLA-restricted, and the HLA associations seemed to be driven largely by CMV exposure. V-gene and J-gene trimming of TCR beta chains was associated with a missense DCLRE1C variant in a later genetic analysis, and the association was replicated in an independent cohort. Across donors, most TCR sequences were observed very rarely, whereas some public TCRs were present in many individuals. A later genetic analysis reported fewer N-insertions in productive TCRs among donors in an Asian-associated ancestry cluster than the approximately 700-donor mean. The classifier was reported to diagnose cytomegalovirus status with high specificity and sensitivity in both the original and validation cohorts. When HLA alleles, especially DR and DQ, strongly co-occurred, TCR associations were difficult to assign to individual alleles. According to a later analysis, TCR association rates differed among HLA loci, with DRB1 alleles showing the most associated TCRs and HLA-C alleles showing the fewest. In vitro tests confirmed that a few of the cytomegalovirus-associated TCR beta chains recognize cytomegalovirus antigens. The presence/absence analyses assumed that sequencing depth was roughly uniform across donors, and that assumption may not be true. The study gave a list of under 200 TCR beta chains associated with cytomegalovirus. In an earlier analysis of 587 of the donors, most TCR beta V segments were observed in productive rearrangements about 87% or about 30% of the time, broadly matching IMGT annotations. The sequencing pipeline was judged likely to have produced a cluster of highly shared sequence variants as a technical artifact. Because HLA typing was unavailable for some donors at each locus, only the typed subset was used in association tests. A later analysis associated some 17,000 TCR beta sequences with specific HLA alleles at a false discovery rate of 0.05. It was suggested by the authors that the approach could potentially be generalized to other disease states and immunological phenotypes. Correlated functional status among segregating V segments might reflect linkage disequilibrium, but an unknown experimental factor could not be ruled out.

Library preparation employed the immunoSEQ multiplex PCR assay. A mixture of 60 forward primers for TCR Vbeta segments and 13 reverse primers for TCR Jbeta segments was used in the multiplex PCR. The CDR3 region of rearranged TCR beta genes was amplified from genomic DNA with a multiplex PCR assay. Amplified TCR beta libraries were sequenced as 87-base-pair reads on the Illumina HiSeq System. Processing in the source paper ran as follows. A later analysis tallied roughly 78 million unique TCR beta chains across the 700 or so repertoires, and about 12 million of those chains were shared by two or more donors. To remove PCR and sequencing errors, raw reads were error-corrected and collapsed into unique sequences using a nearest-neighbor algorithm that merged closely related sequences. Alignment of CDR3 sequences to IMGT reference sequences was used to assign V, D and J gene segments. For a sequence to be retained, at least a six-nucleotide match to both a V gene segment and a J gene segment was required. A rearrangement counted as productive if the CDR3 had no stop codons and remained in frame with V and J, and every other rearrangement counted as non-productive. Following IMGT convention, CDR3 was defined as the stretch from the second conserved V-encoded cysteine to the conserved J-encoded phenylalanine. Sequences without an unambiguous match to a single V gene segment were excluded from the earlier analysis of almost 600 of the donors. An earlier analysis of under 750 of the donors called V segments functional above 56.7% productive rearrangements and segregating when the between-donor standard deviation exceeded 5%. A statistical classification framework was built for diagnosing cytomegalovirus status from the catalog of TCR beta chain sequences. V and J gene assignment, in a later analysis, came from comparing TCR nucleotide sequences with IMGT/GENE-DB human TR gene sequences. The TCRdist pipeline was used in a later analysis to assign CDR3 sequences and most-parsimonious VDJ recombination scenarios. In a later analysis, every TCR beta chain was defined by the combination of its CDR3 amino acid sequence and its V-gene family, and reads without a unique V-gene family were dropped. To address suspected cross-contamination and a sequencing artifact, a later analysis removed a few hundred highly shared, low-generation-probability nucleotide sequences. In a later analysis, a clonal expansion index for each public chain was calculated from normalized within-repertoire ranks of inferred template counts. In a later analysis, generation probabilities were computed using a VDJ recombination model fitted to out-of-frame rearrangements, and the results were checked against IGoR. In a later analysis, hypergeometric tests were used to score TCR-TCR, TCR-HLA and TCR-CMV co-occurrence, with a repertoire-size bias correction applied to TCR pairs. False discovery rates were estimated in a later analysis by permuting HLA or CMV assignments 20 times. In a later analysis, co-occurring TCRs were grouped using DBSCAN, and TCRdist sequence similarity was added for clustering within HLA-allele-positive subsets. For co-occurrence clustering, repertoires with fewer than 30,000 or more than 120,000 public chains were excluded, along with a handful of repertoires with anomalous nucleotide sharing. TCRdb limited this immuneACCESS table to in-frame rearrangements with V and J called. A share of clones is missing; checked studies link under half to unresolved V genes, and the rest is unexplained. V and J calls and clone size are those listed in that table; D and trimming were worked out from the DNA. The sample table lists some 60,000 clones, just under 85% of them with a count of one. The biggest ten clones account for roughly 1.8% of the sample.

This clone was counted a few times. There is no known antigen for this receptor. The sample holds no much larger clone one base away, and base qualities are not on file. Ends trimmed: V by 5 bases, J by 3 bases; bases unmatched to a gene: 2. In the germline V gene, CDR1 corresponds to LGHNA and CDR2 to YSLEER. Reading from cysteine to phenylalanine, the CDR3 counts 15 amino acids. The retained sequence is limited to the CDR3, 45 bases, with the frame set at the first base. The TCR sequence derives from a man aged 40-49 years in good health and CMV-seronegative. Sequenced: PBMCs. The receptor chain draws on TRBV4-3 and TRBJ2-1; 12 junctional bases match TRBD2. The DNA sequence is TGCGCCAGCAGCTCACTAGCGGGGGGCTACAATGAGCAGTTCTTC. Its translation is CASSSLAGGYNEQFF.